Below, 8 T cell receptor beta chains from the same sample are listed, as sequenced in a study of OX40 agonist ivuxolimab in advanced cancers. Repertoires were generated with immunoSEQ multiplex PCR, while TCRdb's copy carries only in-frame clones and drops some. The sample holds approximately 84,000 clones; approximately 89% are singletons and the top ten take about 0.2%. This specimen was CD4+ or CD8+ T cells sorted from blood, taken in a trial of the OX40 agonist ivuxolimab. The receptors were gathered from an adult with an advanced solid tumor such as melanoma, head and neck, liver or kidney cancer.

V usage is TRBV25-1 and J usage is TRBJ1-2; D gene uncertain. The CDR3 is 15 amino acids. V lost 8 bases, J lost 0 bases, and 16 bases lay in between. The germline V gene encodes CDR1 MGHDK and CDR2 SYGVNS. As DNA, the CDR3 is TGTGCCAGCCAAGGCCCGAAGTTAGCTAACTATGGCTACACCTTC. Residues: CASQGPKLANYGYTF.

The chain combines TRBV7-3 with TRBJ1-4, with a possible D match to TRBD1 (6 bases). Trimming took 5 bases from V and 4 from J, leaving 14 bases between them. CDR1 SGHTA and CDR2 FQGTGA come from the germline V gene. This CDR3 contains 15 residues. The CDR3, as DNA: TGTGCCAGCAGCCCCACAGGGATTGGTAATGAAAAACTGTTTTTT. This translates into CASSPTGIGNEKLFF.

V gene TRBV7-2 combines with J gene TRBJ1-1, with D possibly matching TRBD1 (5 bases). The CDR3 is made up of 12 amino acids. Trimming took off 2 bases at V and 11 bases at J, with 12 bases between the two ends. Germline V gene sequence: CDR1 SGHTA, CDR2 FQGNSA. CDR3 protein: CASSLRVGEAFF. CDR3 DNA sequence: TGTGCCAGCAGCTTAAGGGTAGGGGAGGCTTTCTTT. Full variable domain (rest looked up from reference TRBV7-2 and TRBJ1-1): GAGVSQSPSNKVTEKGKDVELRCDPISGHTALYWYRQSLGQGLEFLIYFQGNSAPDKSGLPSDRFSAERTGGSVSTLTIQRTQQEDSAVYLCASSLRVGEAFFGQGTRLTVV.

This clone was picked up a small number of times. The chain joins TRBV9 to TRBJ1-2, with D hard to call. The CDR3 runs 14 residues. CDR1 is SGDLS and CDR2 is YYNGEE in the germline V gene. Trimming shortened V by 0 bases and J by 2 bases, and 8 bases separated the two germline ends. The CDR3 is CASSVGLQNYGYTF. DNA for the CDR3: TGTGCCAGCAGCGTAGGTCTTCAAAACTATGGCTACACCTTC.

This chain uses TRBV5-6 with TRBJ1-1, with a tentative D call TRBD1 (5 bases). V was pared by 3 bases and J by 2 bases, with 20 bases between. Germline V CDR1 and CDR2: SGHDT, YYEEEE. The CDR3 is made up of 17 amino acids. CDR3: CASSSPLGGGANTEAFF. The DNA for the CDR3 is TGTGCCAGCAGCTCCCCCTTAGGTGGGGGAGCCAACACTGAAGCTTTCTTT.

The chain uses TRBV2 and TRBJ1-1; D remains ambiguous. The V end lost 6 bases, the J end lost 9 bases, and 11 bases lay between the germline ends. The length of the CDR3 is 11 residues. Per the germline V gene, CDR1 is SNHLY and CDR2 is FYNNEI. The chain's CDR3 is CASRQTRKAFF. CDR3 in DNA: TGTGCCAGCAGACAAACACGAAAAGCTTTCTTT.

The gene calls are TRBV6-1 and TRBJ2-1; 11 bases match TRBD2. Germline values: CDR1 MNHNS, CDR2 SASEGT. The ends lost 6 bases at V and 8 bases at J; junction bases unmatched: 9. This CDR3 is built from 15 residues. The chain's CDR3 is CASRPLAGEYDEQFF. The DNA of the CDR3 is TGTGCCAGCAGGCCACTAGCGGGAGAGTACGATGAGCAGTTCTTC.

The chain has TRBV6-5 and TRBJ1-5; no clear D gene. Trimming left V 5 bases short and J 7 bases short, with 12 bases between. The CDR3 loop spans 13 amino acids. Germline V gives CDR1 MNHEY, CDR2 SVGAGI. CDR3 sequence reads: CASSTSFGQPQHF. The CDR3 nucleotides read TGTGCCAGCAGTACCTCCTTCGGGCAGCCCCAGCATTTT.